The 22 T cell receptor beta chains listed next were all sequenced from one sample in a study of OX40 agonist ivuxolimab in advanced cancers. The assay was immunoSEQ multiplex PCR, and TCRdb's table has in-frame clones only and misses some. The data show more than 55,000 clones, approximately 80% seen once. Material: CD4+ or CD8+ T cells sorted from blood, obtained in a trial of the OX40 agonist ivuxolimab. These receptors were obtained from an adult with an advanced solid tumor such as melanoma, head and neck, liver or kidney cancer.

The chain combines TRBV5-1 with TRBJ2-1; the D gene is possibly TRBD2 (7 bases). In germline, CDR1 is SGHRS, CDR2 YFSETQ. The CDR3 spans 18 residues. Between the trimmed V and J ends, which lost 0 bases and 2 bases, there was a span of 18 bases. Here the CDR3 reads CASSLGVGRGGPYNEQFF. The DNA of the CDR3 is TGCGCCAGCAGCTTGGGAGTGGGGAGGGGGGGCCCCTACAATGAGCAGTTCTTC. Full variable domain (rest looked up from reference TRBV5-1 and TRBJ2-1): KAGVTQTPRYLIKTRGQQVTLSCSPISGHRSVSWYQQTPGQGLQFLFEYFSETQRNKGNFPGRFSGRQFSNSRSEMNVSTLELGDSALYLCASSLGVGRGGPYNEQFFGPGTRLTVL.

This chain uses TRBV5-4 with TRBJ2-7, with D perhaps being TRBD1 or TRBD2 (5 bases each). This CDR3 region has 15 residues. Trimming cost V 4 bases and J 3 bases, with 17 bases left between them. The V gene's germline CDR1 is SGHNT and CDR2 YYREEE (reference sequence). The CDR3 DNA is TGTGCCAGCAGCCCGGGATGGGGGAGTCTCTACGAGCAGTACTTC. Its translation is CASSPGWGSLYEQYF.

V and J are TRBV6-6 and TRBJ2-3; 15 positions agree with TRBD2. Germline-derived CDR1 and CDR2 are MNHNY and SVGAGI (reference sequence). The CDR3 sequence is 15 residues long. The V segment lost 6 bases and the J segment 5 bases; nucleotides outside the gene matches: 3. The CDR3 nucleotides are TGTGCCAGCAGCGGACTAGCGGGGGGGCTAGATACGCAGTATTTT. Amino acids: CASSGLAGGLDTQYF.

The genes are TRBV5-1 and TRBJ2-2; the D gene is possibly TRBD1 (5 bases). V lost 4 bases, J lost 4 bases, and 11 bases lay in between. The CDR3 extends over 14 amino acids. Germline CDR1 is SGHRS and CDR2 is YFSETQ. DNA for the CDR3: TGCGCCAGCAGCCCCCGACAGAGCACCGGGGAGCTGTTTTTT. This codes for CASSPRQSTGELFF. Full variable domain (missing parts from reference TRBV5-1 and TRBJ2-2): KAGVTQTPRYLIKTRGQQVTLSCSPISGHRSVSWYQQTPGQGLQFLFEYFSETQRNKGNFPGRFSGRQFSNSRSEMNVSTLELGDSALYLCASSPRQSTGELFFGEGSRLTVL.

V usage is TRBV2 and J usage is TRBJ1-5, with D unresolved. CDR3 length equals 13 residues. Germline V gives CDR1 SNHLY, CDR2 FYNNEI. V lost 4 bases and J 5 bases, leaving 9 bases between the germline ends. CDR3 region: CASSVDSDQPQHF. The CDR3 region has the DNA TGTGCCAGCAGTGTAGATTCCGATCAGCCCCAGCATTTT.

The V and J genes are TRBV19 and TRBJ1-5; D uncertain. This CDR3 region has 14 residues. Germline loops: CDR1 LNHDA, CDR2 SQIVND (reference sequence). Between the trimmed V and J ends, which lost 10 bases and 3 bases, there was a span of 16 bases. This chain's CDR3 is CATTPERNNQPQHF. In DNA form, the CDR3 reads TGTGCCACCACCCCTGAAAGGAACAATCAGCCCCAGCATTTT.

The chain combines TRBV19 with TRBJ2-7; tentatively, D is TRBD1 (6 bases). Germline values: CDR1 LNHDA, CDR2 SQIVND (reference sequence). CDR3 length: 13 residues. V was cut by 5 bases and J by 4 bases, with 12 bases left in between. The CDR3 DNA reads TGTGCCAGTAGTTCAGGGGAAGGGTACGAGCAGTACTTC. Its protein product is CASSSGEGYEQYF.

The J gene is TRBJ2-6, the V gene TRBV5-8; TRBD1 aligns across 7 bases. After removal of 2 bases from V and 2 bases from J, the junction contained 1 base not matched to a gene. The CDR3 is 15 amino acids. CDR1 SGHTS and CDR2 YDEGEE come from the germline V gene. CDR3 sequence reads: CASSFTGAGANVLTF. CDR3 sequence (DNA): TGTGCCAGCAGCTTTACAGGGGCTGGGGCCAACGTCCTGACTTTC. The full variable domain, its missing parts supplied by reference TRBV5-8 and TRBJ2-6, is EAGVTQSPTHLIKTRGQQATLRCSPISGHTSVYWYQQALGLGLQFLLWYDEGEERNRGNFPPRFSGRQFPNYSSELNVNALELEDSALYLCASSFTGAGANVLTFGAGSRLTVL.

CDR3 region: CASSQVGTGGDGEQFF. CDR3 coding DNA: TGCGCCAGCAGCCAAGTCGGGACAGGGGGGGACGGTGAGCAGTTCTTC. The chain recombines TRBV4-3 with TRBJ2-1; 11 bases are a match to TRBD1. CDR1 is LGHNA, CDR2 YSLEER, per germline. The CDR3 is made up of 16 amino acids. The J segment lost 9 bases and the V segment lost 1 base, leaving 8 bases of the junction unmatched.

The V call is TRBV28, the J call TRBJ1-4; D not resolved. Germline CDR1 is MDHEN and CDR2 is SYDVKM. The CDR3 runs to 14 residues. V lost 3 bases to trimming and J lost 2 bases, with 7 bases between them. This chain's CDR3 is CASSLGFTNEKLFF. The CDR3 nucleotides read TGTGCCAGCAGTTTGGGGTTCACTAATGAAAAACTGTTTTTT.

The V and J genes are TRBV2 and TRBJ1-2; weak D call: TRBD1 (5 bases). Germline lookup yields CDR1 SNHLY and CDR2 FYNNEI. Deletions cut 1 base from V and 4 bases from J, with 7 bases between. CDR3 length: 13 amino acids. CDR3 region: CASSEGQGYGYTF. CDR3 DNA sequence: TGTGCCAGCAGTGAAGGCCAGGGCTATGGCTACACCTTC.

This clone was seen a handful of times. J is TRBJ2-5 and V is TRBV5-4, with 9 bases aligning to TRBD2. This CDR3 spans 15 amino acids. The germline gives CDR1 SGHNT, CDR2 YYREEE (reference sequence). Trimming removed 7 bases from V and 5 bases from J; junction bases left unmatched: 12. The CDR3 reads CASLQREAGAETQYF. The DNA for the CDR3 is TGTGCCAGCCTCCAGCGGGAGGCCGGGGCCGAGACCCAGTACTTC. The whole variable domain, filled in from reference TRBV5-4 and TRBJ2-5, reads ETGVTQSPTHLIKTRGQQVTLRCSSQSGHNTVSWYQQALGQGPQFIFQYYREEENGRGNFPPRFSGLQFPNYSSELNVNALELDDSALYLCASLQREAGAETQYFGPGTRLLVL.

CDR3: CASSGQGNRNSPLHF. CDR3 nucleotide sequence: TGTGCCAGCAGTGGACAGGGAAATCGTAATTCACCCCTCCACTTT. The chain carries TRBV2 and TRBJ1-6, with 7 bases lining up with TRBD1. The germline V gene encodes CDR1 SNHLY and CDR2 FYNNEI. The CDR3 sequence is 15 residues long. J lost 6 bases, V lost 4 bases, and 6 bases had no gene match.

The chain employs TRBV2 and TRBJ2-4; D may be TRBD1 (6 bases). Germline V gives CDR1 SNHLY, CDR2 FYNNEI. The CDR3 sequence is 19 residues long. V lost 4 bases and J lost 0, with 22 bases in between. This CDR3 reads CASSGPTRNRVLAKNIQYF. CDR3 DNA sequence: TGTGCCAGCAGTGGACCGACTCGAAACAGGGTACTAGCCAAAAACATTCAGTACTTC.

The chain has TRBV29-1 and TRBJ2-3; D may be TRBD1 (5 bases). The CDR3 runs 12 residues. Trimming stripped 7 bases from V and 0 bases from J, with 8 bases between. CDR1 and CDR2 (germline): SQVTM, ANQGSEA. CDR3 sequence: CSADSSTDTQYF. Here the CDR3 DNA reads TGCAGCGCCGACAGTAGCACAGATACGCAGTATTTT.

The V gene is TRBV6-1, the J gene TRBJ1-2, with TRBD1 as a possible D gene (5 bases). This CDR3 has 14 amino acids. Trimming cost V 5 bases and J 4 bases, with 14 bases left between them. Germline V gene data show CDR1 as MNHNS and CDR2 as SASEGT. The CDR3 region has the DNA TGTGCCAGCAGTTTGGACAACGGCGGCTATGGCTACACCTTC. This codes for CASSLDNGGYGYTF.

The chain joins TRBV5-1 to TRBJ1-3; no definite D call. Germline loops: CDR1 SGHRS, CDR2 YFSETQ. This CDR3 is built from 13 residues. V was trimmed by 5 bases and J by 0 bases, leaving 6 bases between them. The CDR3 DNA sequence: TGCGCCAGCAGATATAACTCTGGAAACACCATATATTTT. This codes for CASRYNSGNTIYF.

This chain joins TRBV7-2 and TRBJ2-7; D is possibly TRBD1 (6 bases). The germline gives CDR1 SGHTA, CDR2 FQGNSA. Trimming took off 3 bases at V and 6 bases at J, with 21 bases between the two ends. The CDR3 is 16 residues long. CDR3 DNA: TGTGCCAGCAGCTTCAGAGACAGGCGTGGAGGTGGCGAGCAGTACTTC. It yields the protein CASSFRDRRGGGEQYF. Full variable domain (outside the CDR3, taken from reference TRBV7-2 and TRBJ2-7): GAGVSQSPSNKVTEKGKDVELRCDPISGHTALYWYRQSLGQGLEFLIYFQGNSAPDKSGLPSDRFSAERTGGSVSTLTIQRTQQEDSAVYLCASSFRDRRGGGEQYFGPGTRLTVT.

This chain connects TRBV7-2 to TRBJ2-7; unclear D gene. CDR1 SGHTA and CDR2 FQGNSA come from the germline V gene. The V end lost 3 bases, the J end lost 1 base, and 10 bases lay between the germline ends. The length of the CDR3 is 14 residues. Here the CDR3 reads CASSFSLSSYEQYF. DNA for the CDR3: TGTGCCAGCAGCTTCAGTTTAAGTTCCTACGAGCAGTACTTC.

The chain uses TRBV5-1 and TRBJ2-3; D not certain. V shed 0 bases and J shed 5 bases, with 10 bases lying between them. Per the germline V gene, CDR1 is SGHRS and CDR2 is YFSETQ. The CDR3 consists of 14 residues. The CDR3: CASSLAVTKDTQYF. CDR3 nucleotides: TGCGCCAGCAGCTTGGCGGTCACCAAAGATACGCAGTATTTT.

The chain is built from TRBV30 and TRBJ1-4; D gene uncertain. Deletions cut 0 bases from V and 0 bases from J, with 5 bases between. Per germline, CDR1 GTSNPN and CDR2 SVGIG (reference sequence). CDR3 size: 14 residues. Here the CDR3 reads CAWSVGSTNEKLFF. The CDR3 nucleotides are TGTGCCTGGAGTGTGGGGTCAACTAATGAAAAACTGTTTTTT. The entire variable domain, with the rest obtained from reference TRBV30 and TRBJ1-4, is as follows: SQTIHQWPATLVQPVGSPLSLECTVEGTSNPNLYWYRQAAGRGLQLLFYSVGIGQISSEVPQNLSASRPQDRQFILSSKKLLLSDSGFYLCAWSVGSTNEKLFFGSGTQLSVL.

The chain combines TRBV7-9 with TRBJ1-2; D might be TRBD1 (6 bases). The CDR3 runs to 13 residues. Germline values: CDR1 SEHNR, CDR2 FQNEAQ (reference sequence). With 4 bases removed from V and 1 base from J, the gap between germline ends came to 7 bases. CDR3 DNA sequence: TGTGCCAGCAGCTCCAGGGGTAACTATGGCTACACCTTC. It specifies CASSSRGNYGYTF.